The 5 T cell receptor beta chains reported below all come from one sample, sequenced in a study of blood T cell repertoires in COVID-19. Sequencing was performed with immunoSEQ multiplex PCR; in TCRdb, only in-frame clones are kept and a portion is missing. The profile shows some 150,000 clones, around 82% of them singletons. The sequenced material came from PBMCs or T cells enriched from blood (not recorded which). The source of these receptors is a woman aged 50 to 60 who had recovered from COVID-19.

This clone was observed a handful of times. The chain employs TRBV7-2 and TRBJ1-1; D gene unclear. The CDR3 is 14 amino acids. Trimming shortened V by 5 bases and J by 2 bases, and 12 bases separated the two germline ends. Per germline, CDR1 SGHTA and CDR2 FQGNSA. The CDR3 sequence is CASSLLSVNTEAFF. CDR3 bases: TGTGCCAGCAGCCTCTTATCCGTTAACACTGAAGCTTTCTTT.

The chain combines TRBV4-2 with TRBJ2-6; 7 bases are shared with TRBD2. This CDR3 is 19 amino acids long. The V gene end was trimmed by 0 bases and the J gene end by 0 bases; junction bases not matched to a gene: 8. Germline values: CDR1 LGHNA, CDR2 YNFKEQ. CDR3: CASSQDQGGALSGANVLTF. The DNA for the CDR3 is TGTGCCAGCAGCCAAGATCAGGGAGGGGCCCTCTCTGGGGCCAACGTCCTGACTTTC.

This rearrangement joins TRBV5-4 to TRBJ1-4; 10 nucleotides align to TRBD1. Germline V gene data show CDR1 as SGHNT and CDR2 as YYREEE (reference sequence). With 4 bases clipped from V and 0 bases from J, the junction kept 3 bases outside the gene matches. The CDR3 is made up of 16 amino acids. The CDR3 nucleotides are TGTGCCAGCAGCGAAGGACAGGGGGCAACTAATGAAAAACTGTTTTTT. This encodes CASSEGQGATNEKLFF. The variable domain in full, completed from reference TRBV5-4 and TRBJ1-4, reads ETGVTQSPTHLIKTRGQQVTLRCSSQSGHNTVSWYQQALGQGPQFIFQYYREEENGRGNFPPRFSGLQFPNYSSELNVNALELDDSALYLCASSEGQGATNEKLFFGSGTQLSVL.

The gene calls are TRBV2 and TRBJ2-7, with 9 bases that match TRBD1. CDR3 length: 15 amino acids. V shed 6 bases and J 4 bases; nucleotides not matched to a gene: 10. Germline CDR1 and CDR2: SNHLY and FYNNEI. In DNA form, the CDR3 reads TGTGCCAGCAGAGGGGACAGGGCGATATCTTACGAGCAGTACTTC. This codes for CASRGDRAISYEQYF.

This clone was recorded a few times. The V gene is TRBV6-5, the J gene TRBJ2-7; the match to TRBD1 covers 9 bases. This CDR3 has 13 residues. Trimming cost V 5 bases and J 6 bases; bases outside gene matches: 5. Germline-derived CDR1 and CDR2 are MNHEY and SVGAGI. CDR3 sequence: CASSTPTGGEQYV. The CDR3 bases are TGTGCCAGCAGTACCCCGACAGGGGGCGAGCAGTACGTC.